A single sample is the source of the 10 T cell receptor beta chains below, sequenced in a study of regulatory T cells in long-lasting Graves disease. Investigators prepared the TCR beta libraries by applying iRepertoire HTBI primers and Arm-PCR of CDR3 regions. TCRdb reprocessed the multiplex PCR reads via MiXCR and lists one record per CDR3 protein. The sample holds hundreds of thousands of distinct CDR3 sequences; about 16% are singletons and the top ten take about 25%. Documented time point: newly diagnosed GD, antithyroid drugs for less than 3 months. The TCR library used RNA extracted from PBMCs. These data were also filed under a second study, of T cells in Graves' hyperthyroidism and ophthalmopathy.

The input for sequencing was peripheral blood mononuclear cells (PBMCs), taken at new diagnosis, from a patient treated with antithyroid drugs. These receptor sequences come from a woman aged 35-60 years with Graves disease.

This clonotype was recorded many times. The rearrangement uses TRBV28 and TRBJ1-4; D gene uncertain. Trimming shortened V by 3 bases and J by 4 bases, and 6 bases separated the two germline ends. The CDR3 has 13 amino acids. Germline loops: CDR1 MDHEN, CDR2 SYDVKM. The CDR3 DNA reads as TGTGCCAGCAGTTTGGGCTATAATGAAAAACTGTTTTTT. Protein: CASSLGYNEKLFF.

In nucleotides, the CDR3 is TGTGCCAGCAGTGAACCAATTGGGACTTCATACGAGCAGTACTTC. Protein: CASSEPIGTSYEQYF. The V call is TRBV6-1, the J call TRBJ2-7; D might be TRBD2 (6 bases). Germline V lookup: CDR1 MNHNS, CDR2 SASEGT. V was clipped by 2 bases and J by 4 bases, with 15 bases between them. This CDR3 has 15 residues.

The rearrangement joins TRBV29-1 to TRBJ1-6, with 8 bases identical to TRBD1. This CDR3 comprises 19 residues. Germline assignment: CDR1 SQVTM and CDR2 ANQGSEA. The V segment lost 7 bases and the J segment 0 bases; nucleotides outside the gene matches: 17. CDR3 sequence: CSDSNSGTGQSSYNSPLHF. The CDR3 DNA follows: TGCAGCGATAGTAATTCCGGGACAGGACAAAGCTCCTATAATTCACCCCTCCACTTT.

In its sample, this clonotype was seen many times. The J gene is TRBJ2-1, the V gene TRBV28; D possibly corresponds to TRBD1 (6 bases). Germline CDR1 MDHEN, CDR2 SYDVKM. This CDR3 is built from 14 residues. V was cut by 3 bases and J by 9 bases, with 15 bases left in between. CDR3 sequence reads: CASSFSAGVSEQFF. CDR3 DNA sequence: TGTGCCAGCAGTTTTTCGGCAGGGGTGAGTGAGCAGTTCTTC.

This clonotype came up many times. The V and J genes are TRBV11-2 and TRBJ2-7; 11 nucleotides agree with TRBD2. This CDR3 region has 16 residues. Germline V gives CDR1 SGHAT, CDR2 FQNNGV. Germline trimming cut 4 bases from V and 4 bases from J; bases unmatched to any gene: 9. The CDR3 is CASSSLLAGDLYEQYF. CDR3 in DNA: TGTGCCAGCAGCTCGCTACTAGCGGGGGACTTATACGAGCAGTACTTC.

This clonotype occurred a few times. The chain recombines TRBV28 with TRBJ2-7, with D tentatively TRBD1 (5 bases). The CDR3 runs to 14 residues. Deletions cut 4 bases from V and 5 bases from J, with 15 bases between. CDR1 and CDR2 from the germline V gene are MDHEN and SYDVKM. This chain's CDR3 is CASSWTLQVHEQYF. In nucleotides, the CDR3 is TGTGCCAGCAGTTGGACACTTCAGGTTCACGAGCAGTACTTC.

This chain joins TRBV6-1 and TRBJ2-7; TRBD2 is a possible D gene (6 bases). The length of the CDR3 is 11 residues. V shed 5 bases and J shed 9 bases, with 11 bases lying between them. Germline loops: CDR1 MNHNS, CDR2 SASEGT. The CDR3 is CASSTAGGQYF. CDR3 sequence (DNA): TGTGCCAGCAGTACAGCCGGGGGGCAGTACTTC.

V and J are TRBV6-2 or TRBV6-3 and TRBJ1-4, with D perhaps matching TRBD1 (5 bases). The CDR3 consists of 12 residues. V dropped 2 bases and J dropped 11 bases, with 9 bases sitting between them. Per the germline V gene, CDR1 is MNHEY and CDR2 is SVGEGT. The CDR3 DNA reads as TGTGCCAGCAGTTACCCGGGGGGGAAACTGTTTTTT. Amino acid sequence: CASSYPGGKLFF.

This clonotype was observed many times. V usage is TRBV6-5 and J usage is TRBJ1-5; TRBD1 is a possible D gene (5 bases). Germline CDR1 MNHEY, CDR2 SVGAGI. The CDR3 sequence is 13 residues long. Trimming took off 4 bases at V and 5 bases at J, with 9 bases between the two ends. CDR3 nucleotides: TGTGCCAGCAGTTGGGCAGGGCATCAGCCCCAGCATTTT. Residues: CASSWAGHQPQHF.

The gene calls are TRBV3-1 and TRBJ2-3; D is uncertain. V lost 2 bases and J lost 0, with 12 bases in between. This CDR3 comprises 16 residues. Germline values: CDR1 LGHDT, CDR2 YNNKEL (reference sequence). The CDR3 region is CASSQWAESSTDTQYF. DNA of the CDR3: TGTGCCAGCAGCCAATGGGCGGAAAGCAGCACAGATACGCAGTATTTT.